The sequence of this T cell receptor beta chain was determined in a study of beta chain features in type 1 diabetes. Looking at the study overall: Over all samples combined, fewer than 130,000,000 sorted cells were examined.

Once sorted, every population was more than 95% pure. General observations from the study: Overrepresentation of cells with high TCR expression could result from cDNA sequencing. In every one of the four CD4+ subsets, TCRB CDR3s were moderately but significantly shorter in Type 1 diabetes patients.

The table lists this clone with a few counts. Its antigen remains unidentified. Germline lookup yields CDR1 MNHNS and CDR2 SASEGT. V lost 1 base to trimming and J lost 2 bases, with 4 bases between them. CDR3 length equals 13 residues. Every bit of the isolated RNA underwent reverse transcription, so sequencing read expressed TCRB transcripts. TCRdb keeps only in-frame clones here, not all; method: immunoSEQ multiplex PCR. The sample includes about 700,000 clones, 10% to 15% of them seen just once. Sample: naive CD4+ T cells from blood. This chain connects TRBV6-1 to TRBJ2-3; no firm D call. The receptor's source is a man aged 18 to 35 with type 1 diabetes. Written as DNA, the CDR3 is TGTGCCAGCAGTGAAGGCTTCACAGATACGCAGTATTTT. Protein sequence: CASSEGFTDTQYF.